This T cell receptor (beta chain) was captured in a study of blood T cell repertoires in COVID-19. Study information: PBMCs, B-cell-depleted T cells, or T cells provided the cDNA or gDNA that made up the material.

Residents of about two dozen US areas, aged about 18 to 95 years, made up the participants. Participants' own reports of clinical history determined their cohort assignment. In the original workflow: Researchers report that nucleated cell counts were estimated from reference gene primer amplification. Produced via immunoSEQ multiplex PCR; TCRdb's table is partial and in-frame only. V and J calls and clone size are as listed in that table; D and trimming were resolved from the DNA. Of around 390,000 clones listed, more than 75% are singletons. Trimming removed 2 bases from V and 0 bases from J; junction bases left unmatched: 7. Germline values: CDR1 SGHTA, CDR2 FQGNSA. The CDR3 runs to 17 residues.

The chain couples TRBV7-2 to TRBJ2-3; 8 nucleotides match TRBD2. The TCR comes from a woman between 45 and 60 years old who had recovered from COVID-19. Sequencing was done on a sample of PBMCs or T cells enriched from blood (not recorded which). The CDR3 protein is CASSLFSGGESTDTQYF. The CDR3 bases are TGTGCCAGCAGCTTATTCAGCGGGGGCGAAAGCACAGATACGCAGTATTTT.